This section outlines one TCR beta chain sequence together with its context. This sample is part of a study of blood T cell repertoires in COVID-19. Overall study context: Donors in the United States, Italy and Spain gave samples during acute or convalescent COVID-19. Sample material is recorded as cDNA or gDNA derived from T cells, B-cell-depleted T cells, or PBMCs.

As originally analysed: Reference gene primer amplification in the assay estimated nucleated cell counts. Clones were read by immunoSEQ multiplex PCR, and TCRdb kept only the in-frame ones, dropping some. For V, J and clone size, that table is used; D and trimming come from the DNA. The table shows about 280,000 clones, with nearly 90% occurring only once. This CDR3 comprises 15 residues. CDR1 is SGHVS and CDR2 is FQNEAQ in the germline V gene. V gave up 1 base and J gave up 5 bases, with 14 bases separating them. The clonotype comes from a young man with active or convalescent COVID-19. The sample comprised peripheral blood. The chain has TRBV7-8 and TRBJ2-5; D call uncertain. CDR3 region: CASSLGSRSAETQYF. The CDR3 DNA follows: TGTGCCAGCAGCTTAGGGTCAAGAAGTGCGGAGACCCAGTACTTC.